This T cell receptor beta chain was profiled in a study of brain T cells in children with intractable seizures (dated by TCRdb to the early 2020s). For the study in its entirety: As a first screen for immune gene transcripts, resected brain tissue from about 58 pediatric epilepsy surgery cases was run on a NanoString immunology panel. Of the 12 selected surgery cases, pre-surgery blood was also sequenced for eight, so four had brain tissue only. Points the paper makes about the study in general: Because pre- and post-surgery blood were sequenced to different depths, clones absent from the pre-surgery sample may reflect undersampling. Viral specificity was inferred only from CDR3 sequence similarity, and patients' HCMV serostatus was unknown.

Turning to this clone: It has no known antigen specificity. At one of its ends the junction is not consistent with the germline gene, which may arise from a read error.

Including cysteine and phenylalanine, the CDR3 has 13 amino acids. Here the CDR3 DNA is all that survives: 39 bases in frame from base 1. CDR1 and CDR2 were assigned from the germline V gene as MNHEY and SVGAGI. TCR beta chain sequences were generated from genomic DNA using the immunoSEQ assay. From the authors' description of their analysis: Any CDR3 sequence that did not begin with the conserved framework cysteine at position 104 was removed by hand. To get clonality, the normalized Shannon's Diversity Index was subtracted from one, giving values from 0 (maximal diversity) to 1 (oligoclonal). Differences in the frequency of the same CDR3 between samples, such as brain versus blood, were assessed with chi-squared comparison-of-proportions tests. Public clonotypes were identified through searches of immuneACCESS, and similarity to known antiviral clonotypes was evaluated with the VDJdb browser. Held by TCRdb, this immuneACCESS table contains in-frame sequences only and omits some clones. Under half of the omission traces to an unresolved V gene where checked; the cause of the rest is unknown. V, J and clone size derive from that table, while D and trimming were established from the DNA sequence. The sample contains about 340,000 clones, about 93% of them found a single time. 4.5% to 7% of the sample goes to the ten largest clones.

The meaning of the sample's time point label: blood from clinic visit 5 months post-surgery; TSC patient then seizure free. The surgery cases showing the highest brain T cell transcript signatures were chosen for TCR beta chain sequencing of brain tissue and, when available, of blood. Before surgery, patients had received at least one anti-epileptic drug. The TCR-sequenced patients were children whose drug-resistant epilepsy was caused by tuberous sclerosis complex, focal cortical dysplasia, Rasmussen encephalitis or hemimegalencephaly. The Monarch genomic DNA purification kit was used to extract bulk genomic DNA from unsorted brain tissue and whole blood.

The receptor chain draws on TRBV6-5 and TRBJ1-4; TRBD1 is perhaps the D gene, given 6 matching bases. The receptor's source is a boy younger than two with tuberous sclerosis and intractable seizures. The material was peripheral blood, obtained 5 to 6 months after surgery. The sequence in DNA is TGTGCCAGCAGAATAAATCGACAGGACGCATGCTGTTTT. It codes for CASRINRQDACCF.